This paragraph reports one TCR beta chain. Its antigen is unknown. The PCR contained 60 Vbeta and 13 Jbeta primers. Here immunoSEQ multiplex PCR was the method, and the copy in TCRdb shows in-frame clones only, minus some. Among more than 120,000 clones listed, around 78% were seen once. This entry comes from a study of cytomegalovirus exposure and HLA in healthy donors. The study, taken as a whole, reports: In vitro experiments confirmed that three CMV-associated chains were specific for CMV antigens. Per published reports, the classifier diagnosed cytomegalovirus status with high specificity and sensitivity.

There are 14 residues in the CDR3. Germline trimming cut 4 bases from V and 0 bases from J; bases unmatched to any gene: 4. The germline gives CDR1 SQVTM, CDR2 ANQGSEA. The chain recombines TRBV29-1 with TRBJ2-5; 8 nucleotides match TRBD2. The origin of this receptor is a woman in her thirties or forties in good health and CMV-seropositive. The specimen sequenced was PBMCs. The CDR3 DNA follows: TGCAGCGTTGGGGTTAGCGGGAACCAAGAGACCCAGTACTTC. It yields the protein CSVGVSGNQETQYF.